These 6 T cell receptor beta chains were sequenced from one sample in a study of T cell therapy after organ transplantation. The data were produced by immunoSEQ multiplex PCR, yet TCRdb's version contains in-frame clones alone and is incomplete. The table records about 18,000 clones, around 86% of them present only once. Time point here: 20-29 weeks after completion of therapy. Their specific antigens are unknown. Here the sequenced sample was CD8+ T cells from blood, taken after autologous CMV-specific T cell therapy. These receptors all come from a human patient who had received a solid organ transplant and had CMV disease. The T cells may come from the graft donor.

The chain has TRBV9 and TRBJ1-3, with 7 bases that match TRBD1. Trimming cost V 3 bases and J 2 bases; bases outside gene matches: 5. Germline V lookup: CDR1 SGDLS, CDR2 YYNGEE. There are 15 residues in the CDR3. The CDR3 sequence is CASSGGQWAGNTIYF. In DNA form, the CDR3 reads TGTGCCAGCAGCGGGGGACAGTGGGCTGGAAACACCATATATTTT.

CDR3 region: CASSQGGTELGETQYF. The DNA of the CDR3 is TGCGCCAGCAGCCAAGGTGGGACAGAATTAGGAGAGACCCAGTACTTC. The genes are TRBV4-3 and TRBJ2-5, with 7 positions matching TRBD1. In germline, CDR1 is LGHNA, CDR2 YSLEER. V was pared by 1 base and J by 4 bases, with 9 bases of the junction left unmatched. The CDR3 loop spans 16 amino acids.

The chain carries TRBV5-1 and TRBJ1-4; D is unresolved. The germline V gene encodes CDR1 SGHRS and CDR2 YFSETQ. Between the trimmed V and J ends, which lost 0 bases and 4 bases, there was a span of 13 bases. The CDR3 spans 16 residues. The CDR3 sequence: CASSLEFGQFNEKLFF. In DNA, the CDR3 is TGCGCCAGCAGCTTGGAATTTGGTCAGTTTAATGAAAAACTGTTTTTT.

The chain is built from TRBV11-2 and TRBJ2-7; weak D call: TRBD2 (6 bases). The CDR3 is made up of 13 amino acids. V shed 3 bases and J shed 3 bases, with 9 bases lying between them. The germline CDR1 and CDR2 sequences are SGHAT and FQNNGV. The CDR3 spells CASSLGGGYEQYF. CDR3 DNA: TGTGCCAGCAGCTTGGGGGGTGGCTACGAGCAGTACTTC.

The CDR3 sequence is CAGTGGGNQPQHF. CDR3 DNA sequence: TGTGCCGGAACAGGGGGAGGCAATCAGCCCCAGCATTTT. This chain uses TRBV2 with TRBJ1-5; 8 bases fit TRBD1. Germline lookup yields CDR1 SNHLY and CDR2 FYNNEI. This CDR3 spans 13 amino acids. The ends lost 11 bases at V and 2 bases at J; junction bases unmatched: 5.

This rearrangement joins TRBV15 to TRBJ2-3; D remains ambiguous. V was shortened by 1 base and J by 0 bases, with 5 bases between the two germline ends. The germline V gene encodes CDR1 LNHNV and CDR2 YYDKDF (reference sequence). This CDR3 comprises 14 residues. CDR3 residues: CATSRGTSTDTQYF. The CDR3 DNA sequence: TGTGCCACCAGCAGAGGAACTAGCACAGATACGCAGTATTTT.